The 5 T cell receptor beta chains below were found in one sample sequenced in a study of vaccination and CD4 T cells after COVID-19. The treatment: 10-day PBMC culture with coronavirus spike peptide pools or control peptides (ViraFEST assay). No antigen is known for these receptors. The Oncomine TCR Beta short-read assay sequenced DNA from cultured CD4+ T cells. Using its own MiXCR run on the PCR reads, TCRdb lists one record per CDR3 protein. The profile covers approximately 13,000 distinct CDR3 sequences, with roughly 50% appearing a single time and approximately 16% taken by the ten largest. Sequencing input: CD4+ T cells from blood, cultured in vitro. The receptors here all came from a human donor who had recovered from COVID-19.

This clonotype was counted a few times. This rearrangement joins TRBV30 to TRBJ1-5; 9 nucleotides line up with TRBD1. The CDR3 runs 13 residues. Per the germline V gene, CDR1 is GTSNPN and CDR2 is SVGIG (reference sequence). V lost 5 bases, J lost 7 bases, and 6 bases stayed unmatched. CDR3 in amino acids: CAWSGTGWQPQHF. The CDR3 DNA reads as TGTGCCTGGTCTGGGACAGGGTGGCAGCCCCAGCATTTT.

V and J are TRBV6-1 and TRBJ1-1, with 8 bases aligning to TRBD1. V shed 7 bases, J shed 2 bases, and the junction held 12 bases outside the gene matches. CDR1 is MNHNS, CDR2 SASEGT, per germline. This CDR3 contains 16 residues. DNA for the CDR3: TGTGCCAGCACCCCCCGGCTAGGACAGGGTAACACTGAAGCTTTCTTT. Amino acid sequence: CASTPRLGQGNTEAFF.

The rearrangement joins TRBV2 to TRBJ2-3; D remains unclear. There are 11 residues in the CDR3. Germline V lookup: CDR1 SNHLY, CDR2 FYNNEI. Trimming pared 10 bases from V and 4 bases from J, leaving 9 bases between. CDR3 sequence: CATLHADTQYF. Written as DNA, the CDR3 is TGTGCCACCCTACACGCAGATACGCAGTATTTT.

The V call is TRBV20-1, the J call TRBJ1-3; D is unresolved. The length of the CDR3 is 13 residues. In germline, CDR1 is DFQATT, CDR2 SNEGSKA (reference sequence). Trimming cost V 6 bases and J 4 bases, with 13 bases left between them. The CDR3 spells CSARTPMGNTIYF. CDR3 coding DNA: TGCAGTGCAAGGACCCCCATGGGAAACACCATATATTTT.

The CDR3 sequence: CASSQERGAAKNIQYF. The CDR3 nucleotides are TGCGCCAGCAGCCAAGAAAGGGGGGCTGCCAAAAACATTCAGTACTTC. V is TRBV4-3 and J is TRBJ2-4, with D perhaps given as TRBD1 or TRBD2 (6 bases each). The V gene's germline CDR1 is LGHNA and CDR2 YSLEER. Trimming took off 0 bases at V and 1 base at J, with 10 bases between the two ends. The CDR3 length is 16 residues.